The source of this T cell receptor beta chain is a study of blood T cells in healthy people across ages. This clonotype was counted between two and nine times. What it recognizes is unknown. The second PCR ran about 6 to 12 cycles with a sample-barcoded 5' primer and J-beta primers. Sequencing yielded, for each sample, at least 3 million paired-end reads carrying CDR3. TCRdb independently ran MiXCR on the 5' RACE reads; one entry per CDR3 protein. The sample has some 900,000 distinct CDR3 sequences, about 48% seen once; the top ten hold around an eighth. CDR3 length equals 15 residues. Losses at the gene ends were 7 bases for V and 0 bases for J; bases not matched to a gene: 8. Germline loops: CDR1 SGHDT, CDR2 YYEEEE. Broader study findings: Long-lived and aged donors differed, with more naive CD4+ cells and higher diversity in the long-lived.

The genes are TRBV5-6 and TRBJ2-7; TRBD1 aligns across 9 bases. The sequence was obtained from a man aged 30 to 39 in good health. Sequenced material: blood. The CDR3 here is CASGTGTGYSYEQYF. As DNA, the CDR3 is TGTGCCAGCGGCACCGGGACAGGGTACTCCTACGAGCAGTACTTC. Combining the CDR3 with reference TRBV5-6 and TRBJ2-7 gives the whole variable domain DAGVTQSPTHLIKTRGQQVTLRCSPKSGHDTVSWYQQALGQGPQFIFQYYEEEERQRGNFPDRFSGHQFPNYSSELNVNALLLGDSALYLCASGTGTGYSYEQYFGPGTRLTVT.